This paragraph reports one T cell receptor (beta chain). The antigen is unknown. The data originate from a study of shared clonotypes between healthy human individuals. Study-wide points: It was observed that 5% to 6% of naive CD4 clonotypes were shared across several donors. Naive subsets generally had larger estimated richness than memory subsets. Among donors, clonotype sharing was expected to be affected by sequencing depth.

Genomic DNA from each subset was divided evenly over several immunoSEQ plates. Only in-frame clones appear in the TCRdb table, and some are missing; sequencing was by immunoSEQ multiplex PCR. The sample includes over a million clones, more than 95% of them seen just once. The TCR comes from a man aged 30 to 45 in good health. Sequenced: naive CD4+ T cells sorted from blood. The subset is: CD45RA+ positively selected.

The CDR3 DNA follows: TGTGCCAGCACCAGCTACGGAACTAGCGGGAGTTTATCCTACGAGCAGTACTTC. This sequence encodes CASTSYGTSGSLSYEQYF. The chain has TRBV5-6 and TRBJ2-7, with 11 positions matching TRBD2. The J segment lost 1 base and the V segment lost 6 bases, leaving 15 bases of the junction unmatched. This CDR3 has 18 residues. Per germline, CDR1 SGHDT and CDR2 YYEEEE.